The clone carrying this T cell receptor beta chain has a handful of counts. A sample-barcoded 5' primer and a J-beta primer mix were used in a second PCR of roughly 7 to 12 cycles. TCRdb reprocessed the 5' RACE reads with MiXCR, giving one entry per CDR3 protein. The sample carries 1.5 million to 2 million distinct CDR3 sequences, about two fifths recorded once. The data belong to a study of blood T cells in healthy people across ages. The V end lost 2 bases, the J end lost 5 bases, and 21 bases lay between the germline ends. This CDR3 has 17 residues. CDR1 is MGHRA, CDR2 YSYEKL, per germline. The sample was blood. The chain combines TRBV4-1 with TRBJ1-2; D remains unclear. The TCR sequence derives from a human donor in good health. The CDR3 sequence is CASSQFESGKSAYGYTF. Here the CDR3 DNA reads TGCGCCAGCAGCCAATTCGAATCGGGAAAAAGCGCATATGGCTACACCTTC.